One TCR beta chain is described in this entry. The target antigen is unknown. The PCR made use of 60 Vbeta and 13 Jbeta primers. Using immunoSEQ multiplex PCR, the repertoire was profiled, and TCRdb retains in-frame clones only, with some absent. In the table there are around 130,000 clones, around 86% of which are singletons. The sample comes from a study of cytomegalovirus exposure and HLA in healthy donors. Study-level results: In a later analysis, HLA-C alleles had the fewest associated TCRs, DRB1 alleles the most.

Germline CDR1 is SQVTM and CDR2 is ANQGSEA. The CDR3 totals 12 residues. The V segment lost 7 bases and the J segment 8 bases; nucleotides outside the gene matches: 8. This rearrangement joins TRBV29-1 to TRBJ1-3, with 7 nucleotides matching TRBD1. This clonotype was obtained from a man aged 18 to 29 in good health and CMV-seronegative. The specimen was PBMCs. For the CDR3, the DNA is TGCAGCGGTGTACAGGGGCCGGACACCATATATTTT. Translating gives CSGVQGPDTIYF.